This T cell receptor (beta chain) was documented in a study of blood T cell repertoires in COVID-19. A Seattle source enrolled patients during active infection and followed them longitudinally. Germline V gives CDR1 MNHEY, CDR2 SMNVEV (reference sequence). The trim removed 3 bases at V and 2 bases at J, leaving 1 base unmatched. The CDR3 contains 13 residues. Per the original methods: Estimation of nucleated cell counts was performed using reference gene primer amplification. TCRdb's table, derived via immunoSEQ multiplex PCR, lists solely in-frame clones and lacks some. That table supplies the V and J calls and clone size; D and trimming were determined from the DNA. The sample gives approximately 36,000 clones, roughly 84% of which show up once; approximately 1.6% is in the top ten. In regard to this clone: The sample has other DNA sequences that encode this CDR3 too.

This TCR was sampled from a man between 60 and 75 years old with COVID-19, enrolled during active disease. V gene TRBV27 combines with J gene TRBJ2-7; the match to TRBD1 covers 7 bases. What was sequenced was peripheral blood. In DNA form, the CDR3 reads TGTGCCAGCAGTTTGGGGACAGCCTACGAGCAGTACTTC. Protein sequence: CASSLGTAYEQYF.